This entry lists 17 T cell receptor beta chains sequenced from one sample in a study of a mutant IDH1 vaccine in newly diagnosed glioma. Assay: immunoSEQ multiplex PCR; the TCRdb copy retains only in-frame clones and omits some. The data contain tens of thousands of clones, approximately 93% of them seen just once; the ten biggest clones take up around 8.4%. Time point of the sample: baseline, week 1 (first vaccination visit). As for treatment: pre-vaccination baseline after standard-of-care therapy. Sample: PBMCs, taken from a glioma patient treated with radiotherapy, temozolomide or both. Source of these receptors: a young man with glioma.

The rearrangement uses TRBV6-5 and TRBJ2-7, with D hard to call. The V gene lost 2 bases and the J gene lost 0 bases, with 11 bases spanning the gap. CDR3 length: 15 amino acids. Germline V CDR1 and CDR2: MNHEY, SVGAGI. The CDR3 DNA reads as TGTGCCAGCAGTTACGACCCCCAGAGCTCCTACGAGCAGTACTTC. Its translation: CASSYDPQSSYEQYF.

This clone occurred a few times. J is TRBJ2-2 and V is TRBV4-1; 8 positions match TRBD1. CDR3 length: 16 amino acids. V trimming: 3 bases; J trimming: 2 bases; junction bases outside the gene matches: 5. Germline CDR1 and CDR2: MGHRA and YSYEKL. The CDR3 region is CASSHQDRANTGELFF. CDR3 DNA sequence: TGCGCCAGCAGCCATCAGGACAGGGCTAACACCGGGGAGCTGTTTTTT.

The CDR3 here is CASSVDRGDDEQYF. CDR3 nucleotides: TGTGCCAGCAGCGTAGACAGGGGTGACGACGAGCAGTACTTC. V usage is TRBV9 and J usage is TRBJ2-7; 7 bases are a match to TRBD1. The J segment lost 5 bases and the V segment lost 0 bases, leaving 5 bases of the junction unmatched. This CDR3 spans 14 amino acids. The germline gives CDR1 SGDLS, CDR2 YYNGEE.

This chain joins TRBV5-4 and TRBJ2-1; the match to TRBD2 covers 11 bases. With V trimmed by 1 base and J by 3 bases, 3 bases remained unmatched. CDR3 length: 16 amino acids. The germline CDR1 and CDR2 sequences are SGHNT and YYREEE (reference sequence). CDR3: CASSLSSGRYYNEQFF. In nucleotides, the CDR3 is TGTGCCAGCAGCTTGTCTAGCGGGAGGTACTACAATGAGCAGTTCTTC.

The chain carries TRBV6-5 and TRBJ1-2, with 7 bases that match TRBD1. Per the germline V gene, CDR1 is MNHEY and CDR2 is SVGAGI. The CDR3 has 14 residues. Trimming took 6 bases from V and 8 from J; bases not matched to a gene: 12. The CDR3 loop reads CASSPGQAGLGYTF. The DNA of the CDR3 is TGTGCCAGCAGCCCTGGACAGGCGGGCCTGGGCTACACCTTC.

The chain carries TRBV29-1 and TRBJ1-2, with D tentatively TRBD1 (6 bases). The CDR3 consists of 16 residues. V was pared by 0 bases and J by 8 bases, with 22 bases between. From germline, CDR1 is SQVTM and CDR2 ANQGSEA. CDR3 region: CSVEDPDPGRRGGYTF. DNA of the CDR3: TGCAGCGTTGAAGACCCCGATCCCGGTCGCAGGGGCGGCTACACCTTC.

The chain recombines TRBV5-1 with TRBJ2-5, with D possibly matching TRBD2 (5 bases). The germline V and J ends were trimmed by 3 bases and 3 bases, with 9 bases remaining between them. Germline CDR1 and CDR2: SGHRS and YFSETQ. The CDR3 is made up of 13 amino acids. CDR3 sequence reads: CASSWTVKETQYF. For the CDR3, the DNA is TGCGCCAGCAGCTGGACTGTTAAAGAGACCCAGTACTTC.

The genes are TRBV6-1 and TRBJ1-1; D may be TRBD1 (5 bases). Trimming pared 4 bases from V and 0 bases from J, leaving 15 bases between. Germline CDR1 is MNHNS and CDR2 is SASEGT. CDR3 size: 16 residues. The CDR3 nucleotides read TGTGCCAGCAGTGGTACAGGTCACTTATTGAACACTGAAGCTTTCTTT. As protein: CASSGTGHLLNTEAFF.

The chain employs TRBV5-1 and TRBJ1-2; no firm D call. The CDR3 sequence is 14 residues long. Germline CDR1 and CDR2: SGHRS and YFSETQ. V was clipped by 0 bases and J by 2 bases, with 8 bases between them. Here the CDR3 DNA reads TGCGCCAGCAGCTTGGACAGTTTAAACTATGGCTACACCTTC. This encodes CASSLDSLNYGYTF.

The chain joins TRBV19 to TRBJ1-2; no clear D gene. Germline CDR1 is LNHDA and CDR2 is SQIVND (reference sequence). This CDR3 spans 13 amino acids. V gave up 5 bases and J gave up 2 bases, with 9 bases separating them. CDR3 region: CASSPKGNYGYTF. The CDR3 DNA reads as TGTGCCAGTAGTCCCAAGGGAAACTATGGCTACACCTTC.

The rearrangement joins TRBV19 to TRBJ1-4; D is possibly TRBD1 (5 bases). Trimming removed 9 bases from V and 8 bases from J, with 28 bases in between. Germline V gene lookup returns CDR1 LNHDA and CDR2 SQIVND (reference sequence). This CDR3 comprises 17 residues. The CDR3 region is CASVLPVFPGDGEKLFF. Here the CDR3 DNA reads TGTGCCAGCGTCCTACCCGTCTTCCCGGGGGACGGGGAAAAACTGTTTTTT.

The CDR3 region has the DNA TGTGCCAGCAGCGGGGGGCAGGGATACCCCTACGAGCAGTACTTC. Protein sequence: CASSGGQGYPYEQYF. This chain links TRBV11-2 with TRBJ2-7; either TRBD1 or TRBD2 may supply D (6 bases each). The V end was cut by 5 bases, the J end by 2 bases, with 16 bases between. The V gene's germline CDR1 is SGHAT and CDR2 FQNNGV. There are 15 residues in the CDR3.

This chain joins TRBV30 and TRBJ2-7; 10 bases agree with TRBD2. V lost 6 bases, J lost 1 base, and 6 bases stayed unmatched. The CDR3 is 14 amino acids. Germline V CDR1 and CDR2: GTSNPN, SVGIG (reference sequence). The CDR3 DNA reads as TGTGCCTGTCCGCGGACTAGCGGTTCCTACGAGCAGTACTTC. Its translation: CACPRTSGSYEQYF.

The chain uses TRBV29-1 and TRBJ2-2; D is undetermined. The CDR3 has 14 amino acids. Per germline, CDR1 SQVTM and CDR2 ANQGSEA. V dropped 7 bases and J dropped 0 bases, with 12 bases sitting between them. For the CDR3, the DNA is TGCAGCGCCTCAGTTGTTACGAACACCGGGGAGCTGTTTTTT. Translated, it gives CSASVVTNTGELFF.

The chain combines TRBV7-9 with TRBJ1-2; perhaps TRBD1 as D (6 bases). Germline values: CDR1 SEHNR, CDR2 FQNEAQ (reference sequence). V dropped 5 bases and J dropped 5 bases, with 12 bases sitting between them. CDR3 length: 13 amino acids. The CDR3: CASSQGQIYGYTF. The CDR3 region has the DNA TGTGCCAGCAGCCAGGGGCAAATTTATGGCTACACCTTC.

The gene calls are TRBV5-1 and TRBJ1-1, with D possibly matching TRBD1 (5 bases). This CDR3 region has 15 residues. The V and J ends lost 3 bases and 4 bases respectively, with 16 bases between them. The germline V gene encodes CDR1 SGHRS and CDR2 YFSETQ. CDR3 protein: CASSWGDHWGTEAFF. For the CDR3, the DNA is TGCGCCAGCAGCTGGGGGGACCACTGGGGCACTGAAGCTTTCTTT.

V gene TRBV18 combines with J gene TRBJ2-1; D gene unclear. The V gene's germline CDR1 is KGHSH and CDR2 LQKENI. V dropped 2 bases and J dropped 5 bases, with 16 bases sitting between them. The CDR3 sequence is 16 residues long. CDR3 amino acids: CASSPAHLSTNNEQFF. Here the CDR3 DNA reads TGTGCCAGCTCACCAGCTCATTTATCGACGAACAATGAGCAGTTCTTC.